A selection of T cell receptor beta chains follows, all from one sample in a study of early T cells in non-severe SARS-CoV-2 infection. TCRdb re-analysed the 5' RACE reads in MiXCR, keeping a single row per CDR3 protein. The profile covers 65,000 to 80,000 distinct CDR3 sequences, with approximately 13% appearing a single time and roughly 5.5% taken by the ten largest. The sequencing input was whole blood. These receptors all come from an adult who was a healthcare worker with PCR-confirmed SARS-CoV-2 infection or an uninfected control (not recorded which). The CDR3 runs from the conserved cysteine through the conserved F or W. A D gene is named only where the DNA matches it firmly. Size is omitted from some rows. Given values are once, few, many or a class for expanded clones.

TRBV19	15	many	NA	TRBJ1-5	CASSISGLRNQPQHF	TGTGCCAGTAGTATTTCAGGGTTGAGGAATCAGCCCCAGCATTTT
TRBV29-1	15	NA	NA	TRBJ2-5	CSVGKEGIFQETQYF	TGCAGCGTTGGGAAGGAGGGTATCTTCCAAGAGACCCAGTACTTC
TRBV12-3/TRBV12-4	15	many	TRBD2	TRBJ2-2	CASSPSGANTGELFF	TGTGCCAGCAGTCCTAGCGGGGCGAACACCGGGGAGCTGTTTTTT
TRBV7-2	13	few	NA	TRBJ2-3	CASSLSIADTQYF	TGTGCCAGCAGCTTATCCATTGCGGATACGCAGTATTTT
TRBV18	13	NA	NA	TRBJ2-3	CASSTASTDTQYF	TGTGCCAGCTCAACAGCGAGCACAGATACGCAGTATTTT
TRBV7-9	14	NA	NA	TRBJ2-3	CASSLGGQTDTQYF	TGTGCCAGCAGCTTGGGGGGGCAAACAGATACGCAGTATTTT
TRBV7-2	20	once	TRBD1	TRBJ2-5	CASSLARDSFGFTREETQYF	TGTGCCAGCAGCTTAGCCCGGGACAGTTTCGGATTCACTAGGGAAGAGACCCAGTACTTC
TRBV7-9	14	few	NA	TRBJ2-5	CASSLKGNQETQYF	TGTGCCAGCAGCTTAAAGGGTAACCAAGAGACCCAGTACTTC
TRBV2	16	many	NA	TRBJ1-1	CASSEVPRARPTEAFF	TGTGCCAGCAGTGAAGTTCCACGGGCCCGGCCCACTGAAGCTTTCTTT
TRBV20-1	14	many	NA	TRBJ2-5	CSASRLAVQETQYF	TGCAGTGCTAGTCGTTTGGCGGTTCAAGAGACCCAGTACTTC
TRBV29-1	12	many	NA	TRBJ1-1	CSVWGTYTEAFF	TGCAGCGTCTGGGGGACTTACACTGAAGCTTTCTTT
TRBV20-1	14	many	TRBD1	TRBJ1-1	CSARKVQGDTEAFF	TGCAGTGCTAGAAAAGTCCAGGGGGACACTGAAGCTTTCTTT
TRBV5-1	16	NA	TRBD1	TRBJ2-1	CASSGGQGASYNEQFF	TGCGCCAGCAGCGGGGGACAGGGGGCCTCCTACAATGAGCAGTTCTTC
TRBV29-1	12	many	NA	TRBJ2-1	CSVEDAYNEQFF	TGCAGCGTTGAAGATGCGTACAATGAGCAGTTCTTC
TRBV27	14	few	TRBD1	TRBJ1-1	CASSRQGLNTEAFF	TGTGCCAGCAGCCGACAGGGGCTGAACACTGAAGCTTTCTTT
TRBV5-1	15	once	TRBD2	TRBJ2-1	CASITGTSGSNEQFF	TGCGCCAGCATTACTGGGACTAGCGGGAGCAATGAGCAGTTCTTC
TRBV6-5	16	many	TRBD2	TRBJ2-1	CASSLTSGGLGDEQFF	TGTGCCAGCAGTCTGACTAGCGGAGGCCTAGGGGATGAGCAGTTCTTC
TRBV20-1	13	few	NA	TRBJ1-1	CSARDDSHTEAFF	TGCAGTGCTAGAGACGACAGTCACACTGAAGCTTTCTTT
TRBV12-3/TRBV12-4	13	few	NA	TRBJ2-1	CASSPRDENEQFF	TGTGCCAGCAGTCCCAGGGATGAGAATGAGCAGTTCTTC
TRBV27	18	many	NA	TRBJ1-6	CASSPRTPQRSYNSPLHF	TGTGCCAGCAGTCCACGGACACCCCAACGCTCCTATAATTCACCCCTCCACTTT
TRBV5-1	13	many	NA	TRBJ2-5	CASSFGASETQYF	TGCGCCAGCAGCTTCGGCGCGTCGGAGACCCAGTACTTC
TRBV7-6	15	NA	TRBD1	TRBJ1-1	CASSSRTGLNTEAFF	TGTGCCAGCAGCTCCCGGACAGGCTTGAACACTGAAGCTTTCTTT
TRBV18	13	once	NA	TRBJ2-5	CASSSRTEETQYF	TGTGCCAGCTCATCTCGGACTGAAGAGACCCAGTACTTC
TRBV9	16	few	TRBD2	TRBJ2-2	CASSQSGDANTGELFF	TGTGCCAGCAGTCAGAGCGGGGACGCGAACACCGGGGAGCTGTTTTTT
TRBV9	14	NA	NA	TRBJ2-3	CASSHQGFTDTQYF	TGTGCCAGCAGCCACCAGGGTTTCACAGATACGCAGTATTTT
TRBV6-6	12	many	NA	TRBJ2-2	CASSPSSGELFF	TGTGCCAGCAGCCCGTCCTCCGGGGAGCTGTTTTTT
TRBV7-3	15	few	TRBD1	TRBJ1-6	CASSLGTATNSPLHF	TGTGCCAGCAGCTTAGGGACAGCCACTAATTCACCCCTCCACTTT